This is a list of T cell receptor beta chains from one sample in a study of T cells in Graves' hyperthyroidism and ophthalmopathy. TCRdb re-analysed the multiplex PCR reads in MiXCR, keeping a single row per CDR3 protein. Seen here are under 250,000 distinct CDR3 sequences, approximately 24% observed once, and the top ten hold roughly 35%. The sample taken for sequencing was blood. These receptor sequences come from a woman in her 40s with Graves' ophthalmopathy. Both conserved end residues are part of each CDR3. D genes are given only for firm matches. A row's size may be missing; if present it is once, few, many or a size class.

d_gene | abundance | j_gene | v_gene | CDR3nt | CDR3aa
NA | NA | TRBJ2-7 | TRBV30 | TGTGCCTGGAGTCGGGGCCCCTACGAGCAGTACTTC | CAWSRGPYEQYF
NA | many | TRBJ2-7 | TRBV5-1 | TGCGCCAGCAGCTTGGGGGTCGGGGTTCAACGCTACGAGCAGTACTTC | CASSLGVGVQRYEQYF
NA | many | TRBJ2-5 | TRBV5-1 | TGCGCCAGCAGCTTGTGGCAAAGGGAGACCCAGTACTTC | CASSLWQRETQYF
NA | few | TRBJ2-5 | TRBV24-1 | TGTGCCACCAGTGATCCCAGGGGATCCGAGACCCAGTACTTC | CATSDPRGSETQYF
NA | few | TRBJ2-5 | TRBV6-1 | TGTGCCAGCAGTGAACAGGCTGGGGGGACCCAGTACTTC | CASSEQAGGTQYF
NA | many | TRBJ2-7 | TRBV28 | TGTGCCAGCAGTTTCGTCAGGACAGTGTACTACTACGAGCAGTACTTC | CASSFVRTVYYYEQYF
TRBD2 | NA | TRBJ2-7 | TRBV27 | TGTGCCAGCAGTTCCCCCGCGGGAGGGTTTCCCTACGAGCAGTACTTC | CASSSPAGGFPYEQYF
NA | NA | TRBJ1-1 | TRBV6-1 | TGTGCCAGCCTTGGGCAGGGGAACACTGAAGCTTTCTTT | CASLGQGNTEAFF
TRBD1 | many | TRBJ2-5 | TRBV7-8 | TGTGCCAGCAGCCAGACCGGGACAGGAGAGACCCAGTACTTC | CASSQTGTGETQYF
NA | many | TRBJ2-6 | TRBV28 | TGTGCCAGCATCCGATCCCGCTCTGGGGCCAACGTCCTGACTTTC | CASIRSRSGANVLTF
NA | many | TRBJ2-5 | TRBV12-3/TRBV12-4 | TGTGCCAGCACCTTAGAGGGGGGGGGGATAGAGACCCAGTACTTC | CASTLEGGGIETQYF
TRBD1 | many | TRBJ1-2 | TRBV28 | TGTGCCACCCTCTCAGCGGACAGGGTAGACGCTGGCTACACCTTC | CATLSADRVDAGYTF
TRBD1 | many | TRBJ1-2 | TRBV15 | TGTGCCACCAGCTCGGAGGGGGCGTACTATGGCTACACCTTC | CATSSEGAYYGYTF
NA | many | TRBJ1-5 | TRBV2 | TGTGCCAGCAGTGGGGAAGGCTATCAGGGTCAGCCCCAGCATTTT | CASSGEGYQGQPQHF
NA | many | TRBJ1-2 | TRBV19 | TGTGCCAGTAGCCGGGGAGCACTTTATGGCTACACCTTC | CASSRGALYGYTF
NA | many | TRBJ2-7 | TRBV30 | TGTGCCTGGAGGAAGCTCCCCTACGAGCAGTACTTC | CAWRKLPYEQYF
NA | many | TRBJ1-5 | TRBV20-1 | TGCAGTGCTAGAGAGGAGGTAGGCAATCAGCCCCAGCATTTT | CSAREEVGNQPQHF
TRBD1 | NA | TRBJ1-3 | TRBV7-2 | TGTGCCAGCAGCTTAGGCGTGGGACAGGTTATCTATTTT | CASSLGVGQVIYF
NA | NA | TRBJ2-5 | TRBV30 | TGTGCCTGGAGTCCGGGACTCCGCCAAGAGACCCAGTACTTC | CAWSPGLRQETQYF
NA | many | TRBJ1-1 | TRBV19 | TGTGCCAGTAGGCCCGGGAGGGGGTTTACTGAAGCTTTCTTT | CASRPGRGFTEAFF
TRBD2 | few | TRBJ2-4 | TRBV19 | TGTGCCAGTATCGGGACTAGCGTAAACATTCAGTACTTC | CASIGTSVNIQYF
NA | many | TRBJ2-2 | TRBV20-1 | TGCAGTGCTAGAGATAGATCCACCGGGGAGCTGTTTTTT | CSARDRSTGELFF
NA | few | TRBJ1-1 | TRBV7-9 | TGTGCCAGCAGCTGTGAGGAGGACGGGAACACTGAAGCTTTCTTT | CASSCEEDGNTEAFF
NA | NA | TRBJ2-7 | TRBV7-2 | TGTGCCAGCAGCTTTATTTCTAGCAGTGAGCAGTACTTC | CASSFISSSEQYF
NA | many | TRBJ1-2 | TRBV5-1 | TGCGCCAGCAGCTTGGGGCAGGGGAAGGGCTACACCTTC | CASSLGQGKGYTF
NA | many | TRBJ2-7 | TRBV15 | TGTGCCACCAGCAGAGATCCCGCCTACGAGCAGTACTTC | CATSRDPAYEQYF
TRBD1 | many | TRBJ1-2 | TRBV6-6 | TGTGCCAGCAGTTCATACCGGGACAGAGCGCACTATGGCTACACCTTC | CASSSYRDRAHYGYTF
NA | many | TRBJ2-7 | TRBV20-1 | TGCAGTGCTGAAGCCGGGACGCAATATTTAGGGACCTACGAGCAGTACTTC | CSAEAGTQYLGTYEQYF
NA | many | TRBJ1-1 | TRBV5-1 | TGCGCCAGCAGCTGGGACGGTGGGAACACTGAAGCTTTCTTT | CASSWDGGNTEAFF
TRBD1 | many | TRBJ2-5 | TRBV29-1 | TGCAGCGTTGGTGAGGGACAGGTGGAGACCCAGTACTTC | CSVGEGQVETQYF
NA | many | TRBJ2-7 | TRBV19 | TGTGCCAGTAGTATCGGGCCCCTGAGCTCCTACGAGCAGTACTTC | CASSIGPLSSYEQYF
TRBD1 | many | TRBJ2-5 | TRBV29-1 | TGCAGCGCTGACAGGGTCCTCGGGGAGACCCAGTACTTC | CSADRVLGETQYF
NA | NA | TRBJ2-7 | TRBV28 | TGTGCCAGCTGGAGTTCCGGGACTGTGAGCTCCTACGAGCAGTACTTC | CASWSSGTVSSYEQYF
TRBD1 | NA | TRBJ2-5 | TRBV15 | TGTGCCACCAGCAGTGACAGGGGGAAACAAGAGACCCAGTACTTC | CATSSDRGKQETQYF
NA | NA | TRBJ2-5 | TRBV20-1 | TGCAGTGCTAGAGTTAGGGGGTCGGTGGGGGTGGGAGAGACCCAGTACTTC | CSARVRGSVGVGETQYF
TRBD1 | NA | TRBJ1-1 | TRBV30 | TGTGCCTGGACAACAGGGGTGAACACTGAAGCTTTCTTT | CAWTTGVNTEAFF
NA | many | TRBJ2-5 | TRBV7-9 | TGTGCCAGCAGCCATAGTAAGGGTTTGGAGACCCAGTACTTC | CASSHSKGLETQYF
NA | many | TRBJ1-1 | TRBV7-8 | TGTGCCAGCAGCTTAGATTTGCCGGGTTCGAAGACTGAAGCTTTCTTT | CASSLDLPGSKTEAFF
NA | once | TRBJ2-7 | TRBV12-3/TRBV12-4 | TGTGCCAGCAGACCCAACAGGGTTGAAGAGCAGTACTTC | CASRPNRVEEQYF
TRBD2 | NA | TRBJ2-2 | TRBV6-1 | TGTGCCAGCAGTGAAAAAGCGGGACCGACCGGGGAGCTGTTTTTT | CASSEKAGPTGELFF
TRBD1 | NA | TRBJ1-5 | TRBV3-1 | TGTGCCAGCAGCCTAGAACCTCCGGGACAGGGGGTTGGTCAGCCCCAGCATTTT | CASSLEPPGQGVGQPQHF
NA | many | TRBJ2-7 | TRBV4-2 | TGTGCCAGCAGCCAAGCGTGGGGGTGGACTAAAGGTGGCAACGAGCAGTACTTC | CASSQAWGWTKGGNEQYF
TRBD2 | many | TRBJ2-2 | TRBV20-1 | TGCAGTGCTAGAGATCGACTAGCGGACACCGGGGAGCTGTTTTTT | CSARDRLADTGELFF
NA | many | TRBJ2-2 | TRBV18 | TGTGCCAGCTCACGTCAGGTACACACCGGGGAGCTGTTTTTT | CASSRQVHTGELFF
TRBD2 | many | TRBJ2-2 | TRBV20-1 | TGCAGTGCTAGAGTTGGCCTAGCGGAGTATACCGGGGAGCTGTTTTTT | CSARVGLAEYTGELFF
NA | many | TRBJ1-1 | TRBV7-9 | TGTGCCGGAGACAGTAACATGAACACTGAAGCTTTCTTT | CAGDSNMNTEAFF
NA | few | TRBJ2-5 | TRBV3-1 | TGTGCCAGCAGCCGAGATTTAACCGTCCGGAGTGGGACCCAGTACTTC | CASSRDLTVRSGTQYF
NA | many | TRBJ2-4 | TRBV5-6 | TGTGCCAGCAGCTGGGCAGGGGGGACCAAAAACATTCAGTACTTC | CASSWAGGTKNIQYF
NA | many | TRBJ1-3 | TRBV11-1 | TGTGCCAGCAGTTTCGTGGCGGGGCGGAGTGGAAACACCATATATTTT | CASSFVAGRSGNTIYF
NA | few | TRBJ2-7 | TRBV25-1 | TGTGCCAGCAGTGATGGATGGGGCCTTGATTTCGAGCAGTACTTC | CASSDGWGLDFEQYF
TRBD1 | many | TRBJ1-5 | TRBV30 | TGTGCCTGGGGCACAGGGGTTAGTCAGCCCCAGCATTTT | CAWGTGVSQPQHF
TRBD2 | many | TRBJ2-2 | TRBV19 | TGTGCCACCAAGGATAGCGGGCGTATCGGGGAGCTGTTTTTT | CATKDSGRIGELFF
NA | many | TRBJ2-4 | TRBV18 | TGTGCCAGCTCACCGGTGGAAGCGGTACTAGCCAAAAACATTCAGTACTTC | CASSPVEAVLAKNIQYF